This TCR beta chain was profiled in a study of cytomegalovirus exposure and HLA in healthy donors. Study at large: An earlier analysis identified 117 million unique TCR beta sequences in some 170 million T cells.

The PCR contained 60 Vbeta and 13 Jbeta primers. The method was immunoSEQ multiplex PCR; TCRdb's version includes in-frame clones alone and lacks a portion of them. The profile shows about 150,000 clones, roughly 87% of them singletons. This clone was found a few times. This receptor was obtained from a man aged 25 to 45 in good health and CMV-seropositive. Sequences were obtained from PBMCs.

The CDR3 DNA follows: TGTGCCAGCAGTTTAAGGACAGGGGATTATTACTATGGCTACACCTTC. Translating gives CASSLRTGDYYYGYTF. The chain recombines TRBV28 with TRBJ1-2; 9 positions agree with TRBD1. The CDR3 is 16 amino acids. The germline V gene has CDR1 MDHEN and CDR2 SYDVKM. Trimming removed 2 bases from V and 3 bases from J; junction bases left unmatched: 7.